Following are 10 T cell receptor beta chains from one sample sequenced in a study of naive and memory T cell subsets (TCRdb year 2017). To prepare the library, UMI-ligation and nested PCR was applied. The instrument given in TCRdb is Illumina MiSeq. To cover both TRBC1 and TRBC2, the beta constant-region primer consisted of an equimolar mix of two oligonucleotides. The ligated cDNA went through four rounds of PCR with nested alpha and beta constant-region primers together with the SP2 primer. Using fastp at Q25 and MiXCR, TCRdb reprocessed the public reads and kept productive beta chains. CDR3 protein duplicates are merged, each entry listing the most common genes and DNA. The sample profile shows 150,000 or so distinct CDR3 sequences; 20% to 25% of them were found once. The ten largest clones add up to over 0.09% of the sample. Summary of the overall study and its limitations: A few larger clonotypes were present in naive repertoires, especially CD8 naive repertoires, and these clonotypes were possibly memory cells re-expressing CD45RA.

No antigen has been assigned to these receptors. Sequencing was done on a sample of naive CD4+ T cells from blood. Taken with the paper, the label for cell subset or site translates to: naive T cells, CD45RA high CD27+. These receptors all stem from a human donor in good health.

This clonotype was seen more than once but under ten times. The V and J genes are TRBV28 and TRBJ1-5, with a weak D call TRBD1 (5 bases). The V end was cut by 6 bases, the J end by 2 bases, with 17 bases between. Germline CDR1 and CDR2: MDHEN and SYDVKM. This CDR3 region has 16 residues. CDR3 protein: CASSPVQDSRNQPQHF. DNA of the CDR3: TGTGCCAGCAGCCCAGTACAGGATTCGCGCAATCAGCCCCAGCATTTT.

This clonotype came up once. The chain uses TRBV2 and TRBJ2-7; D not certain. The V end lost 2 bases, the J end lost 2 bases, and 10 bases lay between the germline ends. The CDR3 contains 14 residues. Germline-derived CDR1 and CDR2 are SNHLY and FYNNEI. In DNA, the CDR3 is TGTGCCAGCAGTGAACGGGCACCTACCTACGAGCAGTACTTC. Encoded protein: CASSERAPTYEQYF.

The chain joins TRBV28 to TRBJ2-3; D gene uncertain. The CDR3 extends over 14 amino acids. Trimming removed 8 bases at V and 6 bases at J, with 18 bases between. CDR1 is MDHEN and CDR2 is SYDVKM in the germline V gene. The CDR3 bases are TGTGCCAGCGGATGGTATCAAGAGTCCGATACGCAGTATTTT. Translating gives CASGWYQESDTQYF.

The CDR3 loop is CSATPGLAGGPYNEQFF. Here the CDR3 DNA reads TGCAGTGCAACACCGGGACTAGCGGGAGGGCCCTACAATGAGCAGTTCTTC. This chain joins TRBV20-1 and TRBJ2-1, with 16 bases fitting TRBD2. From germline, CDR1 is DFQATT and CDR2 SNEGSKA (reference sequence). With 6 bases clipped from V and 2 bases from J, the junction kept 7 bases outside the gene matches. The CDR3 is 17 amino acids.

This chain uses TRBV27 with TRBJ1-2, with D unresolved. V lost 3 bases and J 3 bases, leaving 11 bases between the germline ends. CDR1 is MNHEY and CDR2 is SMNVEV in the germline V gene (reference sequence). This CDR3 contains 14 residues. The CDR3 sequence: CASSFSGRDYGYTF. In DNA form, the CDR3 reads TGTGCCAGCAGTTTCTCCGGGAGAGACTATGGCTACACCTTC.

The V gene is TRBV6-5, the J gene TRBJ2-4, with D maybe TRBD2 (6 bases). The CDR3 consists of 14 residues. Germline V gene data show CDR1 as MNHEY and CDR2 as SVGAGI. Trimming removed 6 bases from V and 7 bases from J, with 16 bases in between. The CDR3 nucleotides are TGTGCCAGCAGACCCGGGAGCCGATACAACATTCAGTACTTC. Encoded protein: CASRPGSRYNIQYF.

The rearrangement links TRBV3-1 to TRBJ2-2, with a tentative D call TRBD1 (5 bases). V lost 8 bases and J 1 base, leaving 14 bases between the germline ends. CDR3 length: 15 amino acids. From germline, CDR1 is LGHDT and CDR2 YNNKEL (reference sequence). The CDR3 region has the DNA TGTGCCAGCCGCCGACAGTTGGGGAACACCGGGGAGCTGTTTTTT. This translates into CASRRQLGNTGELFF.

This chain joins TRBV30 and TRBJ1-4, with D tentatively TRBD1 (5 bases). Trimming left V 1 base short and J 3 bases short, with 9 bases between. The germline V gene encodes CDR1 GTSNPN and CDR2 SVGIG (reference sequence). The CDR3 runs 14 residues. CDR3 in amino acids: CAWSGGRSNEKLFF. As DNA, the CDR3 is TGTGCCTGGAGTGGGGGCAGATCTAATGAAAAACTGTTTTTT.

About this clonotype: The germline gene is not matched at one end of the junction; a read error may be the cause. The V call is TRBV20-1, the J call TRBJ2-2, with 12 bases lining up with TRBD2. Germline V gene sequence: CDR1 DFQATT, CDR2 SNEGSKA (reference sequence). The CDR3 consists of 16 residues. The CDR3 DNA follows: TGCAGTGCTAGTGGGGGACTAGCGGGCGTTCCCGGGGAGCTGGTTTTT. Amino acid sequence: CSASGGLAGVPGELVF.

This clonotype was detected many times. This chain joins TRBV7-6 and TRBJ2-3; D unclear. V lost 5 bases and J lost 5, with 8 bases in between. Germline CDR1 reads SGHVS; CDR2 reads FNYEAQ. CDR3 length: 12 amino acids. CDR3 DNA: TGTGCCAGCAGCCCGGCCGGAGATACGCAGTATTTT. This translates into CASSPAGDTQYF.